This T cell receptor beta chain was documented in a study of blood T cells in healthy people across ages. Across the whole study: There was about one barcoded beta molecule captured by template switching per two T cells.

As to this clonotype: Its specificity is unknown.

Notes on the study in general: Researchers said unsorted PBMCs prevented a conclusive naive versus antigen-experienced comparison.

Through a sample-barcoded 5' primer and a J-beta primer mix, a second PCR was run for 7 to 11 cycles. There were at least 3 million CDR3-containing paired-end reads obtained from each sample. From the 5' RACE reads, TCRdb called clonotypes with MiXCR, one entry per CDR3 protein. The data contain hundreds of thousands of distinct CDR3 sequences, 52% of them singletons. The CDR3 runs 15 residues. The V end was cut by 4 bases, the J end by 4 bases, with 14 bases between. From germline, CDR1 is SGHTA and CDR2 FQGNSA. What was sequenced was blood. This TCR derives from a man in his sixties in good health. J is TRBJ2-1 and V is TRBV7-2; D perhaps matches TRBD1 (6 bases). The CDR3 is CASSYEWGQYNEQFF. The DNA of the CDR3 is TGTGCCAGCAGCTACGAGTGGGGGCAATACAATGAGCAGTTCTTC.